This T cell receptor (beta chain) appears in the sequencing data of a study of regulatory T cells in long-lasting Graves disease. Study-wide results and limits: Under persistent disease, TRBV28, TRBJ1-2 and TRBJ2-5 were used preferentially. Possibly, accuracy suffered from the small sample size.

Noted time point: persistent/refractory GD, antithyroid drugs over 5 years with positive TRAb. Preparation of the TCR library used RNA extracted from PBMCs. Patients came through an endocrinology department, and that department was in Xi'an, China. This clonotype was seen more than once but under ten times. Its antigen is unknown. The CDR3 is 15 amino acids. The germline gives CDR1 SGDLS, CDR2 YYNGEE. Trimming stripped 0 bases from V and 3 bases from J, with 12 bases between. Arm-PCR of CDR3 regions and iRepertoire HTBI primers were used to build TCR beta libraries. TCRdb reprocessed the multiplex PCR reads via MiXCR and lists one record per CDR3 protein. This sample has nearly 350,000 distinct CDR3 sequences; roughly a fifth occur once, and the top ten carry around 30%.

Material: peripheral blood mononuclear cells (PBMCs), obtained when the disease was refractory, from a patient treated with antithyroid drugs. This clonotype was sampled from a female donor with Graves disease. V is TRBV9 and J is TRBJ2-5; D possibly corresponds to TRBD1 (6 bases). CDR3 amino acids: CASSVGGQTEETQYF. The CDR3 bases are TGTGCCAGCAGCGTAGGGGGACAAACCGAAGAGACCCAGTACTTC.